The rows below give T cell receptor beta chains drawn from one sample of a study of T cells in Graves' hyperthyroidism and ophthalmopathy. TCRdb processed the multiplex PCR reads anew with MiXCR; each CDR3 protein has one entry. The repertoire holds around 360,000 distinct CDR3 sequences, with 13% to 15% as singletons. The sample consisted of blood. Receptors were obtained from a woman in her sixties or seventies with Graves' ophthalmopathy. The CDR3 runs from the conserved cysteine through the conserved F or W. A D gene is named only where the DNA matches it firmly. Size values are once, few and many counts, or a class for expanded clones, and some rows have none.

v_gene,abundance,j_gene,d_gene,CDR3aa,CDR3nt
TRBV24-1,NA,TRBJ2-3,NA,CATGNRVGTTDTQYF,TGTGCCACCGGCAACAGGGTTGGAACCACAGATACGCAGTATTTT
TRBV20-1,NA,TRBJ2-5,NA,CSAPPVEETQYF,TGCAGTGCTCCTCCGGTTGAAGAGACCCAGTACTTC
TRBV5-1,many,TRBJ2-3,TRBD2,CASSYGLAGVTDTQYF,TGCGCCAGCAGCTACGGACTAGCGGGAGTCACAGATACGCAGTATTTT
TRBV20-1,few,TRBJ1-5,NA,CSARDNPNQPQHF,TGCAGTGCTAGAGATAACCCCAATCAGCCCCAGCATTTT
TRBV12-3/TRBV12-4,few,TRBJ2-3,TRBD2,CASSLASLAGALTDTQYF,TGTGCCAGCAGTTTAGCTTCCTTAGCGGGAGCCCTCACAGATACGCAGTATTTT
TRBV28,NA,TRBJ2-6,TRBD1,CASSLLGGGQGNSGANVLTF,TGTGCCAGCAGTTTATTGGGCGGGGGACAGGGTAACTCTGGGGCCAACGTCCTGACTTTC
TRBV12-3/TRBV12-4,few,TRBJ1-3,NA,CASSWETFSGNTIYF,TGTGCCAGCAGTTGGGAGACCTTCTCTGGAAACACCATATATTTT
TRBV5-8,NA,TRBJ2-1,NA,CASSFGGGIYNEQFF,TGTGCCAGCAGCTTCGGGGGAGGCATATACAATGAGCAGTTCTTC
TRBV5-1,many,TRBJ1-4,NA,CASSLDSYRRGKLFF,TGCGCCAGCAGCTTGGACAGTTACAGACGCGGAAAACTGTTTTTT
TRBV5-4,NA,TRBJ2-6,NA,CASSSSRHRLGANVLTF,TGTGCCAGCAGCTCCTCGAGACACCGCTTAGGGGCCAACGTCCTGACTTTC
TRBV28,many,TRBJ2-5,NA,CASSSKVVRQETQYF,TGTGCCAGCAGCAGCAAAGTGGTCCGCCAAGAGACCCAGTACTTC
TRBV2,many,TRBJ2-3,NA,CASRFLDSTDTQYF,TGTGCCAGCAGATTTTTGGACAGCACAGATACGCAGTATTTT
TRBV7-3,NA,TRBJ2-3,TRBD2,CASSLMASGEGITDTQYF,TGTGCCAGCAGCTTAATGGCTAGCGGAGAGGGGATCACAGATACGCAGTATTTT
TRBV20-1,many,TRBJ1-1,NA,CSASSPPGANTEAFF,TGCAGTGCTAGCTCCCCCCCGGGGGCGAACACTGAAGCTTTCTTT
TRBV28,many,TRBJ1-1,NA,CASSLVLSGSSDTEAFF,TGTGCCAGCAGTTTAGTTCTGTCGGGGTCTAGTGACACTGAAGCTTTCTTT
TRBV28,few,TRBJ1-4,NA,CASSLSGQNNEKLFF,TGTGCCAGCAGTTTATCAGGACAGAACAATGAAAAACTGTTTTTT
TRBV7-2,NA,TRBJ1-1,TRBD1,CASSLATGVGSEAFF,TGTGCCAGCAGCTTAGCGACAGGGGTGGGATCGGAAGCTTTCTTT
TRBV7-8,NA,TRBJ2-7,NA,CASSLTTTGLYEQYF,TGTGCCAGCAGCTTAACGACTACAGGGCTGTACGAGCAGTACTTC
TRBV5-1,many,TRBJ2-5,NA,CASSPRADQETQYF,TGCGCCAGCAGCCCCCGAGCGGACCAAGAGACCCAGTACTTC
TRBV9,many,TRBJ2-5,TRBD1,CASSAQGASETQYF,TGTGCCAGCAGCGCCCAGGGGGCGTCGGAGACCCAGTACTTC
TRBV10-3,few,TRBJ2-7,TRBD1,CAIGPGQVYYEQYF,TGTGCCATAGGACCGGGACAGGTATACTACGAGCAGTACTTC
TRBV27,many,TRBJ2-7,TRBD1,CASRRGLAYEQYF,TGTGCCAGCAGGAGGGGGCTTGCCTACGAACAGTACTTC
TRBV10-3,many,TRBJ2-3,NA,CAISEPRLGGTDTQYF,TGTGCCATCAGTGAACCGCGGTTGGGGGGCACAGATACGCAGTATTTT